This record covers a single T cell receptor beta chain. Germline lookup yields CDR1 DFQATT and CDR2 SNEGSKA (reference sequence). V shed 1 base and J shed 7 bases, with 17 bases lying between them. The CDR3 runs to 14 residues. The data originate from a study of identical twins. TCRdb re-called the 5' RACE reads with MiXCR, one entry per CDR3 protein. The sample holds hundreds of thousands of distinct CDR3 sequences, approximately 18% seen once. This same sample was also taken into another study, of T cells expressing NK-cell markers. From that study: Sorted CD3+CD56-NKG2C+, CD3+CD56+NKG2C- and CD3+CD56+NKG2C+ T cells were the source of the TCR beta repertoires.

This chain joins TRBV20-1 and TRBJ2-7, with a tentative D call TRBD2 (5 bases). The sequencing sample was made of PBMCs. The TCR originated in a woman under 30 in good health. CDR3 loop: CSARVPVPTGEQYF. The CDR3 coding sequence is TGCAGTGCTAGAGTCCCGGTCCCGACGGGAGAGCAGTACTTC.